The 9 T cell receptor beta chains reported below all come from one sample, sequenced in a study of blood T cell repertoires in COVID-19. Data came from immunoSEQ multiplex PCR; TCRdb stores just in-frame clones and leaves some out. Counted here are 35,000 to 40,000 clones, about nine tenths occurring once; the ten biggest clones make up 7.2%. The sequencing input was peripheral blood. The receptors originated from a human donor in a cohort sampled during active COVID-19.

The chain uses TRBV7-8 and TRBJ2-5, with a tentative D call TRBD2 (7 bases). Germline CDR1 and CDR2: SGHVS and FQNEAQ. The CDR3 spans 15 residues. The ends were cut back, 1 base at V and 2 bases at J, with 11 bases in the middle. CDR3 amino acids: CASSLGGRGQETQYF. The DNA of the CDR3 is TGTGCCAGCAGCTTAGGGGGGCGGGGGCAAGAGACCCAGTACTTC.

This chain joins TRBV7-2 and TRBJ1-1; the D gene is possibly TRBD1 (6 bases). Between the trimmed V and J ends, which lost 5 bases and 1 base, there was a span of 14 bases. Germline V CDR1 and CDR2: SGHTA, FQGNSA. This CDR3 spans 15 amino acids. The CDR3 bases are TGTGCCAGCAGCACCACGGGACATCCGAACACTGAAGCTTTCTTT. Protein product: CASSTTGHPNTEAFF.

The chain recombines TRBV6-5 with TRBJ1-5, with D maybe TRBD1 (5 bases). CDR1 and CDR2 (germline): MNHEY, SVGAGI. Trimming took 2 bases from V and 0 from J, leaving 11 bases between them. This CDR3 contains 16 residues. CDR3: CASSYNRQYSNQPQHF. CDR3 DNA: TGTGCCAGCAGTTACAACCGACAGTATAGCAATCAGCCCCAGCATTTT.

The chain has TRBV19 and TRBJ2-1, with D hard to call. This CDR3 spans 14 amino acids. V lost 3 bases and J 6 bases, leaving 12 bases between the germline ends. The germline gives CDR1 LNHDA, CDR2 SQIVND (reference sequence). The CDR3 protein is CASSIGVASNEQFF. CDR3 DNA: TGTGCCAGTAGTATTGGTGTAGCTTCCAATGAGCAGTTCTTC.

This clone occurred once. The chain uses TRBV27 and TRBJ2-7, with 8 bases that match TRBD1. J gave up 6 bases and V 6 bases, and 19 bases lay outside the gene matches. The length of the CDR3 is 17 residues. Germline-derived CDR1 and CDR2 are MNHEY and SMNVEV (reference sequence). CDR3 in amino acids: CASRDFRQGRGLGEQYF. The CDR3 nucleotides are TGTGCCAGCAGGGATTTTAGGCAGGGCAGGGGGCTAGGCGAGCAGTACTTC.

This chain links TRBV2 with TRBJ1-1, with 8 bases fitting TRBD1. This CDR3 has 13 amino acids. V shed 3 bases and J 7 bases; nucleotides not matched to a gene: 4. CDR1 and CDR2 from the germline V gene are SNHLY and FYNNEI. The CDR3: CASSDQGAYEAFF. The CDR3 coding sequence is TGTGCCAGCAGTGATCAGGGGGCTTATGAAGCTTTCTTT.

The chain couples TRBV6-4 to TRBJ2-3; a weak D match, TRBD2 (6 bases). Germline-derived CDR1 and CDR2 are MRHNA and SNTAGT. The CDR3 runs to 13 residues. Trimming left V 2 bases short and J 6 bases short, with 9 bases between. The CDR3, as DNA: TGTGCCAGCAGTGACGGACGGGGGGATACGCAGTATTTT. Its protein is CASSDGRGDTQYF.

The V gene is TRBV7-9, the J gene TRBJ2-3; a weak D match, TRBD2 (6 bases). The CDR3 covers 16 residues. V was cut by 5 bases and J by 4 bases, with 19 bases left in between. Germline loops: CDR1 SEHNR, CDR2 FQNEAQ (reference sequence). CDR3 in amino acids: CASSPSGVSGSDTQYF. CDR3 nucleotides: TGTGCCAGCAGCCCCAGTGGGGTAAGCGGGTCAGATACGCAGTATTTT. Combining the CDR3 with reference TRBV7-9 and TRBJ2-3 gives the whole variable domain DTGVSQNPRHKITKRGQNVTFRCDPISEHNRLYWYRQTLGQGPEFLTYFQNEAQLEKSRLLSDRFSAERPKGSFSTLEIQRTEQGDSAMYLCASSPSGVSGSDTQYFGPGTRLTVL.

This sequence joins TRBV2 and TRBJ1-2; the D gene is possibly TRBD1 (6 bases). CDR1 and CDR2 from the germline V gene are SNHLY and FYNNEI. The CDR3 covers 15 residues. Trimming cost V 4 bases and J 6 bases, with 18 bases left between them. The CDR3 DNA follows: TGTGCCAGCAGTGCCCAGCGGACAGCATCGGATGGCTACACCTTC. This gives the protein CASSAQRTASDGYTF.